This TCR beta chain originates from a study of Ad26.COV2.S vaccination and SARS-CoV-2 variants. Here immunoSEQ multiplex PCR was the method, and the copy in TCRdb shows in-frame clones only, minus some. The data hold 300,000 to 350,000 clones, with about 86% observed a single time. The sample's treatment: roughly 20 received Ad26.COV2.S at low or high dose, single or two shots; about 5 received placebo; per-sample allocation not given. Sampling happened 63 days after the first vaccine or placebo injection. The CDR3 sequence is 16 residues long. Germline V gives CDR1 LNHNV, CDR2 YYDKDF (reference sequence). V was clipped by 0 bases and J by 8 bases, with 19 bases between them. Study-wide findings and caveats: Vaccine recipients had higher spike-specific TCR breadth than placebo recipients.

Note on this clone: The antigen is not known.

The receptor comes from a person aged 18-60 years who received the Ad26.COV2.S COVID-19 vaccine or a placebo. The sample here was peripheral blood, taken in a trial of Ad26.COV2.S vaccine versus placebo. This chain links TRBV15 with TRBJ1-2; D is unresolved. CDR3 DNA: TGTGCCACCAGCAGAGATCAGGCTAATACTGTGGAAGGCTACACCTTC. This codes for CATSRDQANTVEGYTF.